The 20 T cell receptor beta chains given below trace back to one sample, sequenced in a study of post-analysis software for immune sequencing data. Study results and caveats: Five or six TRBV segments, TRBV5-6, TRBV5-1 and TRBV20-1 among them, were found more frequent in patients than controls.

Unique molecular identifiers featured in each of the TCR beta cDNA libraries. TCRdb itself ran the PCR reads through MiXCR, one entry per CDR3 protein. This table holds around 500,000 distinct CDR3 sequences, roughly 34% found once. Antigens for these TCRs are unknown. The specimen sequenced was blood. The receptors here all came from a girl under 18 with multiple sclerosis.

This clonotype has more than one count but fewer than ten. V gene TRBV24-1 combines with J gene TRBJ2-1; D gene uncertain. The CDR3 spans 12 residues. V was pared by 10 bases and J by 5 bases, with 11 bases between. Per the germline V gene, CDR1 is KGHDR and CDR2 is SFDVKD. CDR3 region: CATKPANNEQFF. CDR3 bases: TGTGCCACGAAACCGGCTAACAATGAGCAGTTCTTC.

This clonotype was detected ten times or more. The V gene is TRBV20-1, the J gene TRBJ2-1, with a weak D call TRBD2 (6 bases). The germline V gene has CDR1 DFQATT and CDR2 SNEGSKA (reference sequence). The CDR3 length is 14 residues. The V end was cut by 0 bases, the J end by 6 bases, with 12 bases between. CDR3 region: CSARERDSVNEQFF. CDR3 DNA: TGCAGTGCTAGAGAACGGGACTCAGTCAATGAGCAGTTCTTC.

CDR3 coding DNA: TGCAGTGCTGGCAGGGTACTCGGTGGAAAACTGTTTTTT. Translated: CSAGRVLGGKLFF. This chain links TRBV20-1 with TRBJ1-4; weak D call: TRBD1 (5 bases). The CDR3 totals 13 residues. Trimming left V 5 bases short and J 10 bases short, with 17 bases between. Per germline, CDR1 DFQATT and CDR2 SNEGSKA (reference sequence).

The V call is TRBV10-3, the J call TRBJ2-3; D is perhaps TRBD1 (7 bases). CDR3 length: 15 residues. Trimming stripped 3 bases from V and 6 bases from J, with 16 bases between. In germline, CDR1 is ENHRY, CDR2 SYGVKD. The CDR3 sequence is CAISEMEQGRDTQYF. CDR3 nucleotide sequence: TGTGCCATCAGTGAAATGGAACAGGGGAGGGATACGCAGTATTTT.

Points on this clonotype: A much larger clone lies one base from this, so it may be a read error. V and J are TRBV12-3 or TRBV12-4 and TRBJ2-1; TRBD2 matches at 7 bases. CDR3 length equals 15 residues. The CDR3 DNA is TGTGCCAGCAGTTTGGGGGGGGACCCCTACAATGGGCAGTTCTTC. It translates to CASSLGGDPYNGQFF.

This clonotype was counted ten times or more. The chain carries TRBV5-1 and TRBJ2-7; 10 bases line up with TRBD2. J was trimmed by 0 bases and V by 2 bases; bases with no gene match: 5. The CDR3 has 16 amino acids. Germline V gives CDR1 SGHRS, CDR2 YFSETQ. In DNA form, the CDR3 reads TGCGCCAGCAGCTTCTCTAGCGGGGGTTTCTCCTACGAGCAGTACTTC. Its translation is CASSFSSGGFSYEQYF. Supplemented by reference TRBV5-1 and TRBJ2-7, the full variable domain reads KAGVTQTPRYLIKTRGQQVTLSCSPISGHRSVSWYQQTPGQGLQFLFEYFSETQRNKGNFPGRFSGRQFSNSRSEMNVSTLELGDSALYLCASSFSSGGFSYEQYFGPGTRLTVT.

The V and J genes are TRBV20-1 and TRBJ2-2, with TRBD1 as a possible D gene (6 bases). V dropped 1 base and J dropped 1 base, with 10 bases sitting between them. CDR1 is DFQATT and CDR2 is SNEGSKA in the germline V gene (reference sequence). CDR3 length equals 15 residues. CDR3 sequence reads: CSARVAGVNTGELFF. CDR3 in DNA: TGCAGTGCTAGAGTGGCAGGGGTGAACACCGGGGAGCTGTTTTTT.

On this clonotype: A much larger clone differs from this one at a single base, so this may be a read error. This rearrangement joins TRBV20-1 to TRBJ2-1, with D perhaps TRBD1 (6 bases). CDR3 length equals 14 residues. Per the germline V gene, CDR1 is DFQATT and CDR2 is SNEGSKA (reference sequence). The CDR3 reads CGAPDRSSYNEQFF. The CDR3 DNA reads TGCGGTGCTCCCGACAGGAGCTCCTACAATGAGCAGTTCTTC.

The chain uses TRBV4-2 and TRBJ2-5; the D gene is possibly TRBD2 (7 bases). With 1 base removed from V and 2 bases from J, the gap between germline ends came to 17 bases. Germline V gives CDR1 LGHNA, CDR2 YNFKEQ. This CDR3 is 17 amino acids long. The CDR3 sequence: CASSQGGPGGVQETQYF. CDR3 DNA: TGTGCCAGCAGCCAAGGGGGACCGGGGGGCGTTCAAGAGACCCAGTACTTC.

The J gene is TRBJ1-2, the V gene TRBV6-1; TRBD1 agrees at 9 bases. Trimming took 11 bases from V and 0 from J; bases not matched to a gene: 22. The CDR3 totals 19 residues. Germline V gene data show CDR1 as MNHNS and CDR2 as SASEGT. CDR3 sequence: CAASQTGTGSLFPNYGYTF. In nucleotides, the CDR3 is TGTGCCGCTTCGCAGACCGGGACAGGGAGTCTCTTCCCTAACTATGGCTACACCTTC.

This clonotype showed up just a few times. The rearrangement links TRBV24-1 to TRBJ2-1; D is unresolved. Germline V lookup: CDR1 KGHDR, CDR2 SFDVKD. CDR3 length: 16 residues. Trimming removed 5 bases at V and 0 bases at J, with 13 bases between. DNA of the CDR3: TGTGCCACCAGTGCCCAGACACCGAGCTCCTACAATGAGCAGTTCTTC. It yields the protein CATSAQTPSSYNEQFF.

CDR3 nucleotide sequence: TGTGCCACCAGTGATCCAGGGACAGCTCAGCCCCAGCATTTT. It specifies CATSDPGTAQPQHF. V gene TRBV24-1 combines with J gene TRBJ1-5; 7 bases fit TRBD1. V lost 3 bases and J lost 6; bases outside the gene matches: 4. The V gene's germline CDR1 is KGHDR and CDR2 SFDVKD. This CDR3 spans 14 amino acids.

The chain combines TRBV5-1 with TRBJ1-2, with D unresolved. With 4 bases removed from V and 5 bases from J, the gap between germline ends came to 15 bases. Germline lookup yields CDR1 SGHRS and CDR2 YFSETQ. The CDR3 is made up of 14 amino acids. CDR3 residues: CASSPTDGIYGYTF. The CDR3 DNA is TGCGCCAGCAGCCCGACGGACGGGATATATGGCTACACCTTC.

The chain combines TRBV6-2 or TRBV6-3 with TRBJ2-3, with D hard to call. Germline values: CDR1 MNHEY, CDR2 SVGEGT. The CDR3 contains 16 residues. V was pared by 5 bases and J by 0 bases, with 15 bases between. The CDR3 is CASSRGSHSSTDTQYF. The CDR3, as DNA: TGTGCCAGCAGTAGAGGTTCTCACAGTAGCACAGATACGCAGTATTTT.

This clonotype has more than one count but fewer than ten. The chain recombines TRBV5-1 with TRBJ2-7; a weak D match, TRBD1 (7 bases). This CDR3 spans 17 amino acids. From germline, CDR1 is SGHRS and CDR2 YFSETQ. Trimming removed 0 bases at V and 2 bases at J, with 18 bases between. The CDR3 sequence: CASSLASQGGVAYEQYF. Here the CDR3 DNA reads TGCGCCAGCAGCTTGGCTAGCCAGGGGGGTGTCGCCTACGAGCAGTACTTC.

CDR3 in DNA: TGTGCCAGCTCACCGGGTGGGACACCTTTTAACTATGGCTACACCTTC. This gives the protein CASSPGGTPFNYGYTF. The V gene is TRBV18, the J gene TRBJ1-2; possibly TRBD1 for D (6 bases). The germline V and J ends were trimmed by 3 bases and 1 base, with 15 bases remaining between them. Germline V gene sequence: CDR1 KGHSH, CDR2 LQKENI. There are 16 residues in the CDR3.

The CDR3 DNA reads TGTGCCAGCAGCGTAGGGGTCCCGAAAGCGGATACGCAGTATTTT. Residues: CASSVGVPKADTQYF. The gene calls are TRBV9 and TRBJ2-3; D is uncertain. The V gene's germline CDR1 is SGDLS and CDR2 YYNGEE. The CDR3 length is 15 residues. V was trimmed by 0 bases and J by 6 bases, leaving 14 bases between them.

This rearrangement joins TRBV7-2 to TRBJ1-1; tentative D call: TRBD1 (5 bases). V lost 3 bases and J lost 3, with 14 bases in between. Looked up from germline, CDR1 is SGHTA and CDR2 is FQGNSA. The CDR3 runs 15 residues. The CDR3 DNA reads as TGTGCCAGCAGCTTTCGGTTGTGGGGGGACACTGAAGCTTTCTTT. Residues: CASSFRLWGDTEAFF.

CDR3: CSARSSPPDRFQETQYF. CDR3 coding DNA: TGCAGTGCTAGATCGTCGCCCCCGGACAGGTTTCAAGAGACCCAGTACTTC. This chain connects TRBV20-1 to TRBJ2-5; 7 bases match TRBD1. J lost 2 bases, V lost 2 bases, and 14 bases had no gene match. There are 17 residues in the CDR3. CDR1 is DFQATT and CDR2 is SNEGSKA in the germline V gene (reference sequence).

This clonotype was detected a few times. This chain links TRBV20-1 with TRBJ2-3; 11 nucleotides agree with TRBD2. J gave up 1 base and V 1 base, and 10 bases lay outside the gene matches. This CDR3 has 18 residues. Germline assignment: CDR1 DFQATT and CDR2 SNEGSKA (reference sequence). The CDR3 region is CSARAAWTSGLRTDTQYF. CDR3 DNA sequence: TGCAGTGCTAGAGCTGCCTGGACTAGCGGGCTTCGCACAGATACGCAGTATTTT.